The table lists the clone carrying this T cell receptor (beta chain) with many counts. Its antigen is not known. This record comes from a study of T cells after yellow fever vaccination. Overall study results and limits: Weaker overall, the secondary response nonetheless peaked faster (day 5 versus 15). At around 96% for CD4 and 70% to 90% for CD8, most primary-vaccination clones showed up again after the booster.

The CDR3 covers 13 residues. V was cut by 5 bases and J by 7 bases, with 12 bases left in between. From the 5' RACE reads, TCRdb called clonotypes with MiXCR, one entry per CDR3 protein. The data show 250,000 to 350,000 distinct CDR3 sequences, around 4.4% seen once. This clonotype was sampled from a man aged 18-30 years who received the YFV17D yellow fever vaccine. J is TRBJ2-1 and V is TRBV12-3 or TRBV12-4; D possibly matches TRBD1 or TRBD2 (6 bases each). Source: PBMCs, taken 15 days after the yellow fever booster vaccination. CDR3 nucleotide sequence: TGTGCCAGCAGTCCCAGGAGGGGGAATGAGCAGTTCTTC. As protein: CASSPRRGNEQFF.